The T cell receptor (beta chain) under discussion was sequenced for a study of T cell repertoires in cytomegalovirus infection (dated by TCRdb to between 2018 and 2021). About the investigation overall: Peptide stimulations targeted recently identified HLA-C-restricted CMV epitopes, whose presentation resists viral immunomodulation, together with well-studied HLA-B-restricted epitopes. Donor HLA type was relevant to the analysis, because carriage of CMV infection together with the matching HLA type was indicated by public TCR beta signatures. Study-wide conclusions, independent of this receptor: Cumulative frequency of public TCR beta family members discriminated carriers of CMV infection plus the relevant HLA type in this cohort and an independent approximately 400-donor cohort. The ex vivo response was dominated by HLA-C-restricted CMV-specific TCR beta clonotypes, which also provided the single most frequent clonotype in two of eight donors.

This clonotype was recorded a few times. Which antigen it targets is not known. No quality values exist for individual bases; no much larger clone is one base distant. Per the germline V gene, SGHVS is the CDR1 and FNYEAQ is the CDR2. Here V drops 8 bases and J drops 0 bases, and the junction holds 5 bases not matched to any gene. The CDR3, from cysteine to phenylalanine, totals 14 residues. Only the CDR3 portion is preserved as DNA: 42 bases, with reading frame beginning at the first base. This sample's treatment or condition label indicates: in vitro stimulation with specific CMV peptide epitopes to enrich CMV-specific T cells. The listed sequencing device is Illumina HiSeq 1500. TCRdb cleaned the public reads at Q25 with fastp, built clones with MiXCR and kept in-frame beta chains. Every CDR3 protein is listed once, alongside the most common genes and DNA of its rows. This sample comprises 640,000 or so distinct CDR3 sequences, around 32% of them detected only once. Jointly, the top ten make up approximately 18% of the sample.

This sequence uses TRBV7-6 and TRBJ2-5, with TRBD1 identical over 8 junction bases. The clonotype originates from a human donor in good health (CMV status not recorded). Some clones in this sample may be carry-over from other donors' samples. Specimen: cultured PBMCs, collected from culture after CMV antigen stimulation. The DNA reads as follows: TGTGCCAGCCAGCGGACAGGGAACCAAGAGACCCAGTACTTC. It translates as CASQRTGNQETQYF.